Here is one T cell receptor beta chain with its context. Its antigen is still unknown. Within one base of it there is no much larger clone, and no base qualities were kept. The data were taken from a study of identical twins (dated by TCRdb to about 2016). A note on the overall study: TCR alpha and beta repertoires from monozygotic twins, unrelated adults of various ages and cord blood were deep-sequenced to test whether fetal clonotypes persist. To rule out contamination, replicate twin experiments were performed at different times with different library preparation protocols. Broader findings and caveats from the paper: A weaker excess of twin sharing was found in beta out-of-frame sequences because the signal-to-noise ratio was lowered by fewer shared sequences. Abundant cord blood beta clonotypes carried fewer insertions; young adult naive repertoires showed a weaker similar trend, while memory repertoires showed none. Zero-insertion analyses could be partly confounded by invariant T cells such as MAIT and iNKT, though diverse VJ usage argued against such confounding for most clonotypes. Because the same donors could not be followed over many years, the conclusions relied on cross-sectional statistical analysis. In monozygotic twins, out-of-frame TCR alpha sharing was systematically underestimated by recombination models, although the models agreed with sharing between unrelated individuals. Compared with coincidental sharing between unrelated individuals, an excess of low generation-probability sequences was observed among out-of-frame TCR alpha sequences shared between twins.

Every donor was a healthy Caucasian. The twin cohort comprised three pairs of female monozygotic twins, all aged about 18 to 30 years. Positive isolation kits from Invitrogen were used to isolate the CD4+ and CD8+ T cell populations. Libraries were prepared through 5' RACE. The run used an Illumina HiSeq 2000. Template switching introduced a universal primer binding site; the final cDNA contained a unique molecular identifier, enabling accurate counting of TCR cDNA molecules. Specific primers in the conserved constant-segment region were used to synthesize first-strand cDNA for TCR alpha and beta chains. To control for contamination, each cDNA library was double barcoded with a SMART-Mk sample barcode plus Illumina barcodes. TruSeq adapter sequences and Illumina sample barcodes were added in two successive PCR steps. Sequencing of the TCR alpha and beta cDNA libraries was done on the Illumina HiSeq platform using custom primers. On the study's bioinformatics: Raw reads were processed with MiGEC to extract unique molecular identifiers, and MiXCR was used to determine CDR3 positions. For each individual, recombination models were inferred using an EM algorithm with the repgenHMM and IGoR tools. The analysis of shared clonotypes was done with the tcR package in R, with sharing normalized by the product of cloneset sizes. To study raw recombination free of thymic and clonal selection effects, out-of-frame nonproductive sequences were analyzed. Starting from the raw public reads, TCRdb applied fastp trimming at Q25, assembled clones with MiXCR and retained in-frame beta chains. Merged by CDR3 protein, the rows form single entries marked with the most common genes and DNA. TCRdb's processing, not the authors', yielded these V and J calls. The sample contains around 490,000 distinct CDR3 sequences, around 22% of them found a single time. 0.48% of the sample belongs to the ten largest clones.

Counted from cysteine to phenylalanine, this CDR3 has 14 amino acids. Left in the record is the CDR3 DNA by itself, 42 bases read in frame from the first base. From a lookup of the germline V gene, CDR1 and CDR2 are SGHAT and FQNNGV. V was cut back by 7 bases and J by 5 bases, leaving a gap of 17 bases between them. These data also featured in a second study, about yellow fever vaccine responses in identical twins. The second study's paper adds: According to the authors, in identical twins the way T cells responded to vaccination appeared partly convergent and partly personalized. The study precisely tracked vaccine-responding T cell clones in identical twins.

The sequenced sample consisted of CD4+ T cells sorted from blood. The chain uses TRBV11-2 and TRBJ1-1, with the identity of the D gene unclear. This receptor was identified in a woman aged 18-29 years in good health. CDR3 reads: CASNTIGLETEAFF. The bases are TGTGCCAGCAACACGATAGGGCTCGAAACTGAAGCTTTCTTT.